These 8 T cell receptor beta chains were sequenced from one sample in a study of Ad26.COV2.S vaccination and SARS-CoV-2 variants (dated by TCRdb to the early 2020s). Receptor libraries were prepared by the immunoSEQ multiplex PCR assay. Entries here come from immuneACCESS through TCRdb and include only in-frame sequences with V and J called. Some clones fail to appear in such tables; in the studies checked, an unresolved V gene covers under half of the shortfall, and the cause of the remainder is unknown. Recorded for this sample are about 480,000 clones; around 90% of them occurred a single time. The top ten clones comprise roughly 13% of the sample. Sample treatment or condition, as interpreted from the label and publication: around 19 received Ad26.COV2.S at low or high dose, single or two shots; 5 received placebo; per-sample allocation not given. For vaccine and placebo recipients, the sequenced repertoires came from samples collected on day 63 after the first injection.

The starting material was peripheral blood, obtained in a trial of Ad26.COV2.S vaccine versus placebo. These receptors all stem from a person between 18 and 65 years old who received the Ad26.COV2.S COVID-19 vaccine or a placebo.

DNA for the CDR3: TGTGCCAGCAGTGGGACCGGGCTCACCCTCAGTCCCCTCCAGCCCCAGCATTTT. It yields the protein CASSGTGLTLSPLQPQHF. The chain couples TRBV28 to TRBJ1-5; TRBD1 might be the D (5 bases). Trimming removed 5 bases at V and 7 bases at J, with 27 bases between. Germline CDR1 is MDHEN and CDR2 is SYDVKM. CDR3 length: 18 residues.

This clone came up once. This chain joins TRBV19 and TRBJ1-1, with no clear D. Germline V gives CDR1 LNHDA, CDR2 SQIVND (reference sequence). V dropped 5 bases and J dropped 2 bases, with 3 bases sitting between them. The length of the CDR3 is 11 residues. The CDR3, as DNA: TGTGCCAGTAGTGTAAACACTGAAGCTTTCTTT. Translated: CASSVNTEAFF.

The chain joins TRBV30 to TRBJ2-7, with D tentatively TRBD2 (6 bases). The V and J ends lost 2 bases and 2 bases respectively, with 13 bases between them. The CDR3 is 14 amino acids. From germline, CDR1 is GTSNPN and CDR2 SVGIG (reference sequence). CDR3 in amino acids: CAWSPGGLPYEQYF. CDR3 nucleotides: TGTGCCTGGAGTCCTGGGGGACTTCCCTACGAGCAGTACTTC.

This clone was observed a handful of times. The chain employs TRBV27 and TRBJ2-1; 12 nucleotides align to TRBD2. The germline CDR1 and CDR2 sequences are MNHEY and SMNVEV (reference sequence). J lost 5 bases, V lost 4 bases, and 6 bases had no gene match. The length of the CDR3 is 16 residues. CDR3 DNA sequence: TGTGCCAGCAGTTCGCCGACTAGCGGGAGACACAATGAGCAGTTCTTC. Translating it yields CASSSPTSGRHNEQFF.

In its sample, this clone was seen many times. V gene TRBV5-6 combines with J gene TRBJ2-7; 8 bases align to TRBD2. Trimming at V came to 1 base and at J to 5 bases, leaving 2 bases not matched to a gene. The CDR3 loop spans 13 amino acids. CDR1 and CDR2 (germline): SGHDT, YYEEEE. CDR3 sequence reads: CASSLFSGNEQYF. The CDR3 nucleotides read TGTGCCAGCAGCTTGTTTAGCGGGAACGAGCAGTACTTC.

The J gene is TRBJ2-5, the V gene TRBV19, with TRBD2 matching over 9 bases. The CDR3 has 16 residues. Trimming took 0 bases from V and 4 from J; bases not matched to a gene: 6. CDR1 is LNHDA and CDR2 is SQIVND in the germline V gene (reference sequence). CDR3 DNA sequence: TGTGCCAGTAGTATAGATGGCGGGAGGGCCGGAGAGACCCAGTACTTC. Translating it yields CASSIDGGRAGETQYF.

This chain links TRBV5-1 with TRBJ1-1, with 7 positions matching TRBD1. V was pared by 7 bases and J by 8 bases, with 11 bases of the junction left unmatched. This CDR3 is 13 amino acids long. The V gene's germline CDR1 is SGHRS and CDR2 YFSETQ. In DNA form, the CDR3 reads TGCGCCAGCGGAACAGGGGCTAACCCGGAAGCTTTCTTT. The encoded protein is CASGTGANPEAFF.

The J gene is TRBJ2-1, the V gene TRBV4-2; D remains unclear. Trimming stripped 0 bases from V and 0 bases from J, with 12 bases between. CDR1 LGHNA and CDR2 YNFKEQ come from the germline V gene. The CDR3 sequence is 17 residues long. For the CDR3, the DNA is TGTGCCAGCAGCCAAGATTGGGCGGATGGCTCCTACAATGAGCAGTTCTTC. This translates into CASSQDWADGSYNEQFF.